A single sample is the source of the 14 T cell receptor beta chains below, sequenced in a study of T cell responses to AZD1222 COVID-19 vaccine. Data came from immunoSEQ multiplex PCR; TCRdb stores just in-frame clones and leaves some out. The sample gives 100,000 to 110,000 clones, approximately 90% of which show up once; around 1.8% is in the top ten. Sequencing was performed on peripheral blood, taken on day 0 of AZD1222 vaccination. The receptors here all came from an adult in good health.

The chain recombines TRBV7-8 with TRBJ1-2, with D possibly being TRBD1 (6 bases). Trimming removed 4 bases from V and 2 bases from J, with 17 bases in between. The CDR3 covers 16 residues. Germline assignment: CDR1 SGHVS and CDR2 FQNEAQ. The chain's CDR3 is CASSSQGLRGNYGYTF. CDR3 sequence (DNA): TGTGCCAGCAGCTCACAGGGTCTCCGGGGAAACTATGGCTACACCTTC.

The chain is built from TRBV7-2 and TRBJ2-2; D is perhaps TRBD2 (5 bases). V lost 2 bases, J lost 1 base, and 5 bases lay in between. CDR1 is SGHTA and CDR2 is FQGNSA in the germline V gene. This CDR3 is 14 amino acids long. The CDR3 DNA reads TGTGCCAGCAGCTTACGGGGGAACACCGGGGAGCTGTTTTTT. Protein: CASSLRGNTGELFF.

The chain links TRBV7-6 to TRBJ2-7; a weak D match, TRBD1 (5 bases). Germline loops: CDR1 SGHVS, CDR2 FNYEAQ. The CDR3 totals 15 residues. The V end lost 4 bases, the J end lost 2 bases, and 15 bases lay between the germline ends. The CDR3 bases are TGTGCCAGCAGCTATGACAGCCCCGGGCCCTACGAGCAGTACTTC. Its translation: CASSYDSPGPYEQYF. Drawing the rest from reference TRBV7-6 and TRBJ2-7, the complete variable domain is GAGVSQSPRYKVTKRGQDVALRCDPISGHVSLYWYRQALGQGPEFLTYFNYEAQQDKSGLPNDRFSAERPEGSISTLTIQRTEQRDSAMYRCASSYDSPGPYEQYFGPGTRLTVT.

The CDR3 protein is CASSQTKYREYTYNEQFF. CDR3 coding DNA: TGCGCCAGCAGCCAAACTAAATATAGGGAGTATACCTACAATGAGCAGTTCTTC. The chain links TRBV4-3 to TRBJ2-1; possibly TRBD2 for D (5 bases). Germline CDR1 reads LGHNA; CDR2 reads YSLEER. Trimming removed 2 bases at V and 2 bases at J, with 19 bases between. CDR3 length: 18 amino acids.

The genes are TRBV11-2 and TRBJ2-3; 10 bases agree with TRBD2. In germline, CDR1 is SGHAT, CDR2 FQNNGV. The CDR3 has 16 residues. The V gene end was trimmed by 5 bases and the J gene end by 1 base; junction bases not matched to a gene: 6. The CDR3 spells CASSPRGLAGTDTQYF. The DNA for the CDR3 is TGTGCCAGCAGCCCAAGAGGACTAGCGGGCACAGATACGCAGTATTTT.

The chain is built from TRBV7-6 and TRBJ2-7; 9 nucleotides match TRBD1. V shed 1 base, J shed 5 bases, and the junction held 9 bases outside the gene matches. The germline CDR1 and CDR2 sequences are SGHVS and FNYEAQ. This CDR3 is built from 16 residues. The CDR3 protein is CASSLERTGEADEQYF. The DNA for the CDR3 is TGTGCCAGCAGCTTAGAAAGGACAGGGGAAGCAGACGAGCAGTACTTC.

The gene calls are TRBV4-2 and TRBJ2-3; no reliable D call. This CDR3 spans 15 amino acids. Germline assignment: CDR1 LGHNA and CDR2 YNFKEQ. Trimming shortened V by 2 bases and J by 0 bases, and 9 bases separated the two germline ends. As DNA, the CDR3 is TGTGCCAGCAGCCAAAAGACCATTAGCACAGATACGCAGTATTTT. Protein product: CASSQKTISTDTQYF.

The rearrangement joins TRBV28 to TRBJ1-2; no firm D call. Looked up from germline, CDR1 is MDHEN and CDR2 is SYDVKM. The CDR3 contains 12 residues. The V gene lost 6 bases and the J gene lost 8 bases, with 13 bases spanning the gap. The CDR3 here is CASRGGRRGYTF. The CDR3 DNA follows: TGTGCCAGCAGGGGTGGCAGGAGGGGCTACACCTTC.

The CDR3 region has the DNA TGTGCCGTCAACCGGGAACGAGGGCTGAACACTGAAGCTTTCTTT. Encoded protein: CAVNRERGLNTEAFF. V gene TRBV10-3 combines with J gene TRBJ1-1; no definite D call. Germline V lookup: CDR1 ENHRY, CDR2 SYGVKD. V gave up 11 bases and J gave up 0 bases, with 19 bases separating them. There are 15 residues in the CDR3.

This chain joins TRBV6-5 and TRBJ1-2; D remains ambiguous. Germline V gene sequence: CDR1 MNHEY, CDR2 SVGAGI. V shed 0 bases and J shed 8 bases, with 13 bases lying between them. The CDR3 consists of 14 residues. CDR3 protein: CASSYSRSQRGYTF. Here the CDR3 DNA reads TGTGCCAGCAGTTACTCGCGCAGCCAGAGGGGCTACACCTTC.

V usage is TRBV3-1 (or the pseudogene TRBV3-2) and J usage is TRBJ2-1, with 14 bases identical to TRBD2. The germline gives CDR1 LGHDT, CDR2 YNNKEL (reference sequence). The CDR3 consists of 16 residues. V lost 0 bases to trimming and J lost 9 bases; unmatched junction nucleotides: 4. CDR3 protein: CASSQEGTSGSREQFF. CDR3 sequence (DNA): TGTGCCAGCAGCCAAGAGGGGACTAGCGGGAGCCGTGAGCAGTTCTTC.

This chain uses TRBV13 with TRBJ1-3; 9 bases are shared with TRBD1. Germline CDR1 reads PRHDT; CDR2 reads FYEKMQ (reference sequence). The CDR3 loop spans 16 amino acids. V shed 7 bases and J 3 bases; nucleotides not matched to a gene: 10. The CDR3 reads CASTKQGATGGNTIYF. The CDR3 DNA reads as TGTGCCAGCACCAAACAGGGGGCTACGGGTGGAAACACCATATATTTT.

The CDR3 reads CASSEGQGVISPLHF. CDR3 nucleotides: TGTGCCAGCAGTGAGGGGCAGGGGGTGATCTCACCCCTCCACTTT. The chain uses TRBV2 and TRBJ1-6; TRBD1 matches 7 bases. Germline values: CDR1 SNHLY, CDR2 FYNNEI. The CDR3 covers 15 residues. J lost 10 bases, V lost 3 bases, and 9 bases had no gene match.

CDR3 in DNA: TGCGCCAGCAGCGATGGGGACAGGTTTTCTAATGAAAAACTGTTTTTT. Its translation is CASSDGDRFSNEKLFF. V and J are TRBV5-1 and TRBJ1-4, with 8 bases identical to TRBD1. The germline V gene encodes CDR1 SGHRS and CDR2 YFSETQ. The CDR3 is 16 amino acids. After removal of 4 bases from V and 3 bases from J, the junction contained 8 bases not matched to a gene. Supplemented by reference TRBV5-1 and TRBJ1-4, the full variable domain reads KAGVTQTPRYLIKTRGQQVTLSCSPISGHRSVSWYQQTPGQGLQFLFEYFSETQRNKGNFPGRFSGRQFSNSRSEMNVSTLELGDSALYLCASSDGDRFSNEKLFFGSGTQLSVL.